This T cell receptor (beta chain) was obtained from a study of blood T cell repertoires in COVID-19. Study information: Sites in the United States, Italy and Spain provided acute and convalescent COVID-19 samples. T cells, B-cell-depleted T cells, or PBMCs supplied cDNA or gDNA.

Seattle researchers signed up patients amid active infection and tracked them longitudinally. CDR3 length equals 15 residues. J was trimmed by 0 bases and V by 2 bases; bases with no gene match: 3. Germline CDR1 and CDR2: SGHRS and YFSETQ. TCRdb's copy holds only in-frame clones and misses some; the assay was immunoSEQ multiplex PCR. The data show roughly 210,000 clones, approximately 80% seen once. The rearrangement links TRBV5-1 to TRBJ2-3; 7 positions agree with TRBD1. The TCR originated in a woman over 75 with COVID-19, enrolled during active disease. The sequenced sample consisted of peripheral blood. CDR3 DNA sequence: TGCGCCAGCAGCTTACCAGGGGGTAGCACAGATACGCAGTATTTT. Translating it yields CASSLPGGSTDTQYF.